The rows below give T cell receptor beta chains drawn from one sample of a study of shared clonotypes between healthy human individuals. Measured with immunoSEQ multiplex PCR; TCRdb has only the in-frame clones, and not every one. The sample contains about 640,000 clones, 72% of which appear only once. The sequencing sample was made of memory CD4+ T cells sorted from blood. The source of these receptors is a woman aged 30 to 39 in good health. CDR3s include the opening cysteine and the closing phenylalanine or tryptophan. Fields, in order: V gene, J gene, CDR3 protein.

>TRBV2|TRBJ1-1
CASSPGLSNTEAFF
>TRBV11-2|TRBJ1-2
CASSFRTANYGYTF
>TRBV5-1|TRBJ1-5
CASSPTTGQPQHF
>TRBV10-2|TRBJ2-7
CASSRNRGVSYEQYF
>TRBV7-2|TRBJ2-7
CASSEAGTPVTYEQYF
>TRBV5-1|TRBJ1-1
CASSTWTVNTEAFF
>TRBV2|TRBJ1-1
CASVERGTEAFF
>TRBV28|TRBJ2-6
CASSPSLGGLSGANVLTF
>TRBV10-3|TRBJ1-2
CAISTHREGYTF
>TRBV29-1|TRBJ2-1
CSIPRGTSGIYNEQFF
>TRBV4-2|TRBJ2-4
CASSLWQLAKNIQYF
>TRBV5-1|TRBJ2-3
CASSLRLAGVPDTQYF
>TRBV18|TRBJ2-7
CASSGGESYEQYF
>TRBV7-7|TRBJ2-1
CASSLVGEGEQFF
>TRBV11-2|TRBJ1-2
CASSLGQGLNYGYTF
>TRBV28|TRBJ2-3
CASTPRVTDTQYF
>TRBV5-1|TRBJ1-1
CASSPGTGGTEAFF
>TRBV5-1|TRBJ2-1
CASSLEGYSSYNEQFF
>TRBV19|TRBJ2-1
CASSIGGWRTYNEQFF
>TRBV7-2|TRBJ2-3
CASSLAQLAGALNTQYF
>TRBV5-1|TRBJ2-1
CASSLGAGTGGWSYNEQFF
>TRBV25-1|TRBJ2-7
CASSGSGRYEQYF